This passage covers 11 T cell receptor beta chains from one sample sequenced in a study of identical twins. Each CDR3 protein is one row after TCRdb ran MiXCR on the 5' RACE reads. The sample includes hundreds of thousands of distinct CDR3 sequences, roughly 7% of them seen just once. This sample also belongs to another study, concerning yellow fever vaccine responses in identical twins.

Sequencing was performed on memory (CD45RO+) T cells sorted from blood. The receptors come from a woman under 30 in good health.

This chain connects TRBV20-1 to TRBJ2-3; D is possibly TRBD1 (6 bases). Germline values: CDR1 DFQATT, CDR2 SNEGSKA (reference sequence). The CDR3 is 17 residues long. V lost 0 bases and J 2 bases, leaving 18 bases between the germline ends. The CDR3 spells CSARDAGRGPLTDTQYF. CDR3 coding DNA: TGCAGTGCTAGAGATGCGGGCAGGGGTCCACTCACAGATACGCAGTATTTT.

J is TRBJ2-1 and V is TRBV20-1, with 12 bases identical to TRBD2. There are 14 residues in the CDR3. CDR1 and CDR2 from the germline V gene are DFQATT and SNEGSKA (reference sequence). Trimming took 1 base from V and 5 from J; bases not matched to a gene: 0. CDR3 DNA: TGCAGTGCTAGAGGACTAGCGGGGGACAATGAGCAGTTCTTC. Translating it yields CSARGLAGDNEQFF.

This chain links TRBV5-7 with TRBJ2-5, with a possible D match to TRBD2 (5 bases). TRBV5-7 is given ORF status, its function remaining uncertain. CDR3 size: 16 residues. Trimming took 0 bases from V and 3 from J, leaving 15 bases between them. The CDR3 nucleotides are TGTGCCAGCAGCTTGGCTCGGAGGCAGGAAGAAGAGACCCAGTACTTC. It codes for CASSLARRQEEETQYF.

This clonotype was picked up many times. The chain recombines TRBV12-3 or TRBV12-4 with TRBJ1-4; possible D gene TRBD1, 5 bases. The germline V and J ends were trimmed by 7 bases and 13 bases, with 13 bases remaining between them. The CDR3 totals 11 residues. The CDR3 DNA reads TGTGCCAGCACCTTGGGGGGGGGACTGTTTTTT. Amino acid sequence: CASTLGGGLFF.

At least ten counts were recorded for this clonotype. The rearrangement joins TRBV12-3 or TRBV12-4 to TRBJ2-1; 8 bases line up with TRBD2. This CDR3 has 16 amino acids. V dropped 6 bases and J dropped 8; count of bases not matched to a gene: 15. The CDR3 nucleotides read TGTGCCAGCAGGCCTAGCGGCCGGGCGGGAGGCGATGAGCAGTTCTTC. Its protein product is CASRPSGRAGGDEQFF.

V and J are TRBV5-1 and TRBJ2-5; tentatively, D is TRBD1 or TRBD2 (5 bases each). Germline values: CDR1 SGHRS, CDR2 YFSETQ. V lost 0 bases and J 4 bases, leaving 13 bases between the germline ends. The CDR3 spans 15 residues. The CDR3, as DNA: TGCGCCAGCAGCTTGGGGGTCGGGGCCCGAGAGACCCAGTACTTC. It encodes CASSLGVGARETQYF.

The V call is TRBV20-1, the J call TRBJ2-2, with TRBD1 matching 7 bases. The V gene end was trimmed by 5 bases and the J gene end by 3 bases; junction bases not matched to a gene: 6. CDR3 length: 14 amino acids. Per germline, CDR1 DFQATT and CDR2 SNEGSKA (reference sequence). The CDR3 is CSARQGLDTGELFF. The CDR3 bases are TGCAGTGCTCGACAGGGTTTGGACACCGGGGAGCTGTTTTTT.

This clonotype has only a few counts. V gene TRBV11-2 combines with J gene TRBJ2-1, with 7 bases aligning to TRBD2. Germline CDR1 reads SGHAT; CDR2 reads FQNNGV. The CDR3 covers 17 residues. V was clipped by 0 bases and J by 4 bases; unmatched bases: 9. This CDR3 is CASSLDGGGSRYNEQFF. The CDR3, as DNA: TGTGCCAGCAGCTTAGATGGTGGCGGGAGTCGTTACAATGAGCAGTTCTTC. Based on the CDR3 plus reference TRBV11-2 and TRBJ2-1, the full variable domain is EAGVAQSPRYKIIEKRQSVAFWCNPISGHATLYWYQQILGQGPKLLIQFQNNGVVDDSQLPKDRFSAERLKGVDSTLKIQPAKLEDSAVYLCASSLDGGGSRYNEQFFGPGTRLTVL.

The chain employs TRBV29-1 and TRBJ2-5; D might be TRBD1 (6 bases). Germline CDR1 SQVTM, CDR2 ANQGSEA. V shed 4 bases and J shed 5 bases, with 14 bases lying between them. The CDR3 runs to 13 residues. The CDR3 DNA follows: TGCAGCGTTGGGACAGCGAAAAAGGAGACCCAGTACTTC. Its protein is CSVGTAKKETQYF.

This chain links TRBV7-9 with TRBJ1-1; possibly TRBD1 for D (6 bases). Germline loops: CDR1 SEHNR, CDR2 FQNEAQ (reference sequence). The CDR3 consists of 16 residues. Trimming pared 2 bases from V and 1 base from J, leaving 14 bases between. CDR3 DNA sequence: TGTGCCAGCAGCTTACACTGGGGACATGCGAACACTGAAGCTTTCTTT. Translation: CASSLHWGHANTEAFF.

This clonotype was counted only a few times. The chain has TRBV28 and TRBJ2-1; tentatively, D is TRBD2 (5 bases). There are 14 residues in the CDR3. Germline values: CDR1 MDHEN, CDR2 SYDVKM. Trimming pared 4 bases from V and 5 bases from J, leaving 12 bases between. Written as DNA, the CDR3 is TGTGCCAGCAGTTCGGGGAGCAAAAACAATGAGCAGTTCTTC. Translating gives CASSSGSKNNEQFF. Supplemented by reference TRBV28 and TRBJ2-1, the full variable domain reads DVKVTQSSRYLVKRTGEKVFLECVQDMDHENMFWYRQDPGLGLRLIYFSYDVKMKEKGDIPEGYSVSREKKERFSLILESASTNQTSMYLCASSSGSKNNEQFFGPGTRLTVL.